This T cell receptor beta chain emerged from a study of T cell responses to AZD1222 COVID-19 vaccine. Regarding the study as a whole: The donors showed a predominance of white British ancestry and of females, with possible underestimation of clonal diversity. Baseline seropositivity characterized only a handful of AZD1222 recipients. When two AZD1222 doses had been given, Spike-specific TCR breadth and depth rose. Without day 14 samples, only post-peak T cell repertoires were studied.

About this clone itself: Antigen: not known.

Libraries were prepared by immunoSEQ multiplex PCR; TCRdb keeps only in-frame clonotypes and omits some of them. Of roughly 200,000 clones in the sample, about 93% were seen once. The CDR3 sequence is 15 residues long. The TCR comes from an adult who received the MenACWY meningococcal vaccine as a control. Here the sequenced sample was peripheral blood, taken 28 days after the second dose of the MenACWY control vaccine. The V and J genes are TRBV12-2 and TRBJ1-1. TRBV12-2 is described as a pseudogene. CDR3 amino acids: CASRLSLLPGTEAFF. Written as DNA, the CDR3 is TGTGCAAGTCGCTTATCCCTTTTGCCGGGCACTGAAGCTTTCTTT.